The 21 T cell receptor beta chains given below trace back to one sample, sequenced in a study of T-cell memory formation after mild COVID-19. TCRdb passed the 5' RACE reads through MiXCR, listing each CDR3 protein once. This table holds 250,000 to 300,000 distinct CDR3 sequences, more than 15% found once. Material for sequencing was PBMCs or a T cell subset sorted from them (not recorded which). The receptors were gathered from a man between 18 and 35 years old who had mild COVID-19 (a few samples of this study predate the infection). Cell type and time point are not known.

The chain uses TRBV9 and TRBJ1-5; D gene ambiguous. Deletions cut 0 bases from V and 4 bases from J, with 11 bases between. Germline assignment: CDR1 SGDLS and CDR2 YYNGEE. The CDR3 has 15 residues. This chain's CDR3 is CASSVEGRSNQPQHF. Written as DNA, the CDR3 is TGTGCCAGCAGCGTAGAGGGTAGGAGTAATCAGCCCCAGCATTTT.

This rearrangement joins TRBV7-2 to TRBJ2-5; 8 bases are a match to TRBD2. This CDR3 is 15 amino acids long. Germline CDR1 SGHTA, CDR2 FQGNSA. With V trimmed by 5 bases and J by 2 bases, 7 bases remained unmatched. As DNA, the CDR3 is TGTGCCAGCAGCGTACAGCGGGGGCCGCAAGAGACCCAGTACTTC. It is translated as CASSVQRGPQETQYF.

The rearrangement joins TRBV5-1 to TRBJ2-3; possible D gene TRBD2, 6 bases. The CDR3 is 14 amino acids. The V end was cut by 7 bases, the J end by 0 bases, with 12 bases between. CDR1 and CDR2 (germline): SGHRS, YFSETQ. For the CDR3, the DNA is TGCGCCAGCGGAGGGGTCTTTAGCACAGATACGCAGTATTTT. Translated: CASGGVFSTDTQYF.

The chain uses TRBV5-4 and TRBJ2-3, with 7 bases that match TRBD1. The V gene's germline CDR1 is SGHNT and CDR2 YYREEE (reference sequence). V gave up 4 bases and J gave up 4 bases; unmatched junction bases: 6. This CDR3 region has 14 residues. As DNA, the CDR3 is TGTGCCAGCAGCCCTAGGGGGCGCCCAGATACGCAGTATTTT. Translated: CASSPRGRPDTQYF.

This clonotype was picked up a small number of times. This chain connects TRBV11-2 to TRBJ1-4; no firm D call. This CDR3 region has 14 residues. Trimming stripped 5 bases from V and 7 bases from J, with 14 bases between. CDR1 is SGHAT, CDR2 FQNNGV, per germline. The DNA of the CDR3 is TGTGCCAGCAGCGAGACCGTTATGGGTGAAAAACTGTTTTTT. Translated, it gives CASSETVMGEKLFF.

The chain employs TRBV7-6 and TRBJ2-2; D may match TRBD1 or TRBD2 (6 bases each). In germline, CDR1 is SGHVS, CDR2 FNYEAQ. The V end lost 11 bases, the J end lost 4 bases, and 11 bases lay between the germline ends. The CDR3 sequence is 12 residues long. The chain's CDR3 is CAGGGSTGELFF. CDR3 DNA sequence: TGTGCCGGAGGGGGAAGCACCGGGGAGCTGTTTTTT.

In this sample, this clonotype turned up many times. This chain links TRBV3-1 with TRBJ2-3; maybe TRBD2 (5 bases). Germline-derived CDR1 and CDR2 are LGHDT and YNNKEL (reference sequence). Trimming took off 2 bases at V and 11 bases at J, with 20 bases between the two ends. CDR3 length: 15 amino acids. CDR3 residues: CASSQLVRGGRRQYF. CDR3 DNA sequence: TGTGCCAGCAGCCAACTAGTACGTGGAGGACGAAGGCAGTATTTT.

The table lists this clonotype with a few counts. J is TRBJ1-5 and V is TRBV30, with D possibly TRBD1 on 6 matching bases. The CDR3 is 12 amino acids. Looked up from germline, CDR1 is GTSNPN and CDR2 is SVGIG (reference sequence). V was shortened by 2 bases and J by 8 bases, with 10 bases between the two germline ends. For the CDR3, the DNA is TGTGCCTGGAGTAGGGGGAAAGAGCCCCAGCATTTT. Its translation is CAWSRGKEPQHF.

The rearrangement uses TRBV20-1 and TRBJ1-4; D remains ambiguous. Per the germline V gene, CDR1 is DFQATT and CDR2 is SNEGSKA (reference sequence). The CDR3 spans 15 residues. V was clipped by 3 bases and J by 8 bases, with 19 bases between them. In nucleotides, the CDR3 is TGCAGTGCTAGTCCCAATTTTGGATCAGGAGAAAAACTGTTTTTT. It is translated as CSASPNFGSGEKLFF.

This clonotype appeared a few times. This rearrangement joins TRBV10-3 to TRBJ2-6; TRBD1 is a possible D gene (5 bases). Trimming took off 4 bases at V and 5 bases at J, with 9 bases between the two ends. CDR3 length: 14 amino acids. The germline gives CDR1 ENHRY, CDR2 SYGVKD. CDR3 DNA sequence: TGTGCCATCAGTGCCCCAGGGCGGGCCAACGTCCTGACTTTC. Translating gives CAISAPGRANVLTF.

This clonotype turned up a few times. The chain is built from TRBV2 and TRBJ2-2, with unresolved D. Trimming removed 1 base from V and 3 bases from J, with 0 bases in between. The CDR3 contains 12 residues. Germline V gene sequence: CDR1 SNHLY, CDR2 FYNNEI. CDR3 nucleotides: TGTGCCAGCAGTGAAGACACCGGGGAGCTGTTTTTT. Its protein is CASSEDTGELFF.

This clonotype showed up just a few times. This chain links TRBV4-3 with TRBJ1-1; 7 bases line up with TRBD1. The junction had 11 bases not matched to a gene; V was cut back by 1 base and J by 3 bases. CDR1 and CDR2 from the germline V gene are LGHNA and YSLEER. This CDR3 has 17 amino acids. The CDR3 is CASSQVGQGETDTEAFF. CDR3 bases: TGCGCCAGCAGCCAAGTGGGGCAGGGGGAAACCGACACTGAAGCTTTCTTT.

This clonotype was detected only a few times. V usage is TRBV20-1 and J usage is TRBJ1-2, with D uncertain. The germline V and J ends were trimmed by 2 bases and 6 bases, with 16 bases remaining between them. The CDR3 runs 14 residues. In germline, CDR1 is DFQATT, CDR2 SNEGSKA (reference sequence). CDR3 sequence (DNA): TGCAGTGCTAGACCTCCTTCCGTCTACGATGGCTACACCTTC. Residues: CSARPPSVYDGYTF.

The CDR3 sequence is CASTWGTGGGWPQHF. DNA of the CDR3: TGTGCCAGTACCTGGGGGACAGGGGGCGGGTGGCCCCAGCATTTT. The V call is TRBV19, the J call TRBJ1-5; 12 bases align to TRBD1. This CDR3 has 15 residues. V trimming: 7 bases; J trimming: 9 bases; junction bases outside the gene matches: 10. CDR1 LNHDA and CDR2 SQIVND come from the germline V gene (reference sequence).

This clonotype came up a few times. The chain joins TRBV5-4 to TRBJ2-1; D possibly uses TRBD1 or TRBD2 (5 bases each). The V end was cut by 3 bases, the J end by 7 bases, with 17 bases between. CDR1 is SGHNT and CDR2 is YYREEE in the germline V gene (reference sequence). The CDR3 is made up of 15 amino acids. DNA for the CDR3: TGTGCCAGCAGCTGGATGACGCCCTGGGGGAATGAGCAGTTCTTC. This codes for CASSWMTPWGNEQFF.

This clonotype has a single count. The rearrangement uses TRBV7-3 and TRBJ2-3, with D possibly being TRBD1 (5 bases). This CDR3 is built from 13 residues. From germline, CDR1 is SGHTA and CDR2 FQGTGA. Trimming cost V 5 bases and J 6 bases, with 12 bases left between them. CDR3 amino acids: CASSARPGDTQYF. The CDR3 nucleotides are TGTGCCAGCAGCGCCCGGCCAGGGGATACGCAGTATTTT.

This clonotype occurred many times. The rearrangement joins TRBV4-3 to TRBJ1-6; D not resolved. The CDR3 is 16 residues long. Trimming took off 4 bases at V and 7 bases at J, with 17 bases between the two ends. Germline CDR1 reads LGHNA; CDR2 reads YSLEER. The CDR3 reads CASSLSWTGTNSPLHF. CDR3 bases: TGCGCCAGCAGCCTATCATGGACCGGTACGAATTCACCCCTCCACTTT.

With regard to this clonotype: The junction and the germline gene differ at one end; a read error may be behind it. V and J are TRBV7-7 and TRBJ2-5; TRBD2 might be the D (6 bases). The CDR3 is 16 residues long. CDR1 is SSHAT and CDR2 is FNYEAQ in the germline V gene (reference sequence). CDR3 bases: TGTGCTAGCAGCTTAGGCGGGGCGAGGGTCCAAGAGACCCAGTACTTC. Protein: CASSLGGARVQETQYF.

The chain couples TRBV10-3 to TRBJ2-7; unclear D gene. Trimming removed 3 bases at V and 2 bases at J, with 8 bases between. The CDR3 runs to 13 residues. Germline loops: CDR1 ENHRY, CDR2 SYGVKD. The CDR3 reads CAISERQTYEQYV. As DNA, the CDR3 is TGTGCCATCAGTGAACGACAAACCTACGAGCAGTACGTC.

V usage is TRBV7-2 and J usage is TRBJ1-6, with D uncertain. The V end was cut by 7 bases, the J end by 6 bases, with 7 bases between. The CDR3 runs to 12 residues. The germline CDR1 and CDR2 sequences are SGHTA and FQGNSA. CDR3 DNA: TGTGCCAGCACGGGTTTTAATTCACCCCTCCACTTT. Amino acid sequence: CASTGFNSPLHF.

There are a few counts of this clonotype. The chain carries TRBV11-2 and TRBJ1-1; possible D gene TRBD1, 5 bases. The CDR3 loop spans 14 amino acids. Germline V lookup: CDR1 SGHAT, CDR2 FQNNGV. Trimming left V 1 base short and J 4 bases short, with 10 bases between. CDR3 in DNA: TGTGCCAGCAGCTTAGGAGGGGCTAGCACTGAAGCTTTCTTT. This codes for CASSLGGASTEAFF.